The rows below give T cell receptor beta chains drawn from one sample of a study of T-cell memory formation after mild COVID-19. One entry per CDR3 protein results from TCRdb running MiXCR on the 5' RACE reads. Here the sample spans about 170,000 distinct CDR3 sequences, 13% being singletons. The sample consisted of PBMCs or a T cell subset sorted from them (not recorded which). These receptors all come from a man between 18 and 35 years old who had mild COVID-19 (a few samples of this study predate the infection). Cell type and time point are not known. Both conserved end residues are part of each CDR3. D genes are given only for firm matches. Where a row states a size, it is once, few, many or the class of an expanded clone; other rows omit it.

D	length	size	V	J	DNA	CDR3
.	13	many	TRBV7-2	TRBJ1-2	TGTGCCAGCAGCGCCAGGCCACCTGATGGCTACACCTTC	CASSARPPDGYTF
TRBD2	13	few	TRBV24-1	TRBJ2-3	TGTGCCACCAGTGATTTAAGCGGGACTACGCAGTATTTT	CATSDLSGTTQYF
TRBD2	14	.	TRBV2	TRBJ2-3	TGTGCCAGCATAGCGGGGGCGAGCACAGATACGCAGTATTTT	CASIAGASTDTQYF
.	13	.	TRBV3-1	TRBJ1-1	TGTGCCAGCAGCCAGACGGACAAGGGGGAAGCTTTCTTT	CASSQTDKGEAFF
TRBD1	16	.	TRBV7-2	TRBJ1-6	TGTGCCAGCAGCGCCTCGGGACAGGGGGCGAGTAGACCCCTCCACTTT	CASSASGQGASRPLHF
.	14	medium-sized	TRBV27	TRBJ1-2	TGTGCCAGCAGTTTATCGGGGGAAAGCTATGGCTACACCTTC	CASSLSGESYGYTF
.	13	.	TRBV6-5	TRBJ1-1	TGTGCCAGCAGTTCCAGGGTGGGCACTGAAGCTTTCTTT	CASSSRVGTEAFF
.	14	few	TRBV4-2	TRBJ2-2	TGTGCCAGCAGCGGGTTAGGTGACACCGGGGAGCTGTTTTTT	CASSGLGDTGELFF
.	13	.	TRBV5-1	TRBJ1-1	TGCGCCAGCAAGGAGCCGATGAACACTGAAGCTTTCTTT	CASKEPMNTEAFF
.	12	.	TRBV6-6	TRBJ1-6	TGTGCCAGCGGCCAGGATAGTTCACCCCTCCACTTT	CASGQDSSPLHF
TRBD1	15	.	TRBV7-8	TRBJ1-1	TGTGCCAGCAGCGACCCGTACAGGGGGAACACTGAAGCTTTCTTT	CASSDPYRGNTEAFF
TRBD2	15	.	TRBV28	TRBJ2-5	TGTGCCAGCAGGGCTAGCGGGGGCTCCCAAGAGACCCAGTACTTC	CASRASGGSQETQYF
TRBD1	15	few	TRBV29-1	TRBJ2-1	TGCAGCGGAGGGGCCGGGACAGTGTCCTACAATGAGCAGTTCTTC	CSGGAGTVSYNEQFF
TRBD1	16	.	TRBV24-1	TRBJ1-2	TGTGCCACCAGTGATGCGGGGTCAGGGGGCAGGAGTGGCTACACCTTC	CATSDAGSGGRSGYTF
.	13	few	TRBV20-1	TRBJ1-1	TGCAGTGCTAGGGGACAACTGAACACTGAAGCTTTCTTT	CSARGQLNTEAFF